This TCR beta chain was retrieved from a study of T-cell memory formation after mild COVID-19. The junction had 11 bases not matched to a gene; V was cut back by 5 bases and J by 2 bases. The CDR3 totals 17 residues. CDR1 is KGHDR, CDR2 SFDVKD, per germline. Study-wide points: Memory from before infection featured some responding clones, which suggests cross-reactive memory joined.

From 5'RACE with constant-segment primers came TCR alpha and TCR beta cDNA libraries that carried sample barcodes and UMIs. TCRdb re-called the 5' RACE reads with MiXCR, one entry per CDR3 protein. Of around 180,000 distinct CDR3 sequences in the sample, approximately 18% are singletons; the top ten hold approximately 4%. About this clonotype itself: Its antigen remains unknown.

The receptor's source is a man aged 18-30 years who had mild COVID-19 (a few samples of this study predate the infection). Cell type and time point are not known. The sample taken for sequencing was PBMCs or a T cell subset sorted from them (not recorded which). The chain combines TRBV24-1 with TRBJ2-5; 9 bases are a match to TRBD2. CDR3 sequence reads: CATSGPTLAGIQETQYF. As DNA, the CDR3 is TGTGCCACCAGTGGTCCCACCCTAGCGGGGATACAAGAGACCCAGTACTTC.